This TCR beta chain is from a study of blood T cell repertoires in COVID-19. The CDR3 covers 17 residues. The ends lost 3 bases at V and 0 bases at J; junction bases unmatched: 6. Germline CDR1 and CDR2: SGDLS and YYNGEE. In the study's own analysis: Amplified reference gene primers provided the basis for estimating nucleated cell counts. Sequencing used immunoSEQ multiplex PCR; TCRdb keeps in-frame clones, though not all of them. V, J and clone size are taken as reported in that table, and D and trimming were inferred from the DNA itself. The sample contains around 150,000 clones, roughly 85% of which appear only once.

V is TRBV9 and J is TRBJ1-4; 9 nucleotides match TRBD1. The specimen was peripheral blood. The clonotype was recovered from a human donor with acute or convalescent COVID-19. The donor label of this sample is uncertain. The CDR3 DNA reads as TGTGCCAGCAGCGCCCGGACAGGGGCCGCAACTAATGAAAAACTGTTTTTT. Translating gives CASSARTGAATNEKLFF.